This T cell receptor (beta chain) was retrieved from a study of monozygotic twins with inflammatory bowel disease. General study findings and limits: Researchers report that IBD patients shared fewer clonotypes with others than healthy twins, especially amid disease activity. No difference in repertoire similarity was seen between concordant and discordant twins, possibly because power was limited. In these data, no single strong IBD-associated signal or clonotype received support.

Looked up from germline, CDR1 is SGHRS and CDR2 is YFSETQ. The CDR3 extends over 14 amino acids. TCRdb re-called the 5' RACE reads; every CDR3 protein appears as one record, without DNA. The record lists 350,000 to 500,000 distinct CDR3 sequences, of which the ten most abundant hold 2% to 3%. Comment on this clonotype: What it binds is unknown.

The gene calls are TRBV5-1 and TRBJ1-2. Sequenced material: blood. The receptor was isolated from a human donor with ulcerative colitis or Crohn's disease, or a healthy co-twin of an affected twin (not recorded which). CDR3 amino acids: CASSLGRVNYGYTF.